These T cell receptor beta chains were read from a single sample in a study of shared clonotypes between healthy human individuals. The assay was immunoSEQ multiplex PCR, and TCRdb's table has in-frame clones only and misses some. Of under 2.5 million clones listed, under 95% were seen once; the top ten hold around 0.38%. The material sequenced was naive CD4+ T cells from PBMCs. The source is a man younger than 35 in good health. Some clones in this sample may be carry-over from other donors' samples. Each CDR3 is given with its conserved first and last residue. A D gene is named only where the DNA matches it firmly. Not all rows give a size; the values are once, few, many and, for expanded clones, a class.

D: .
size: .
V: TRBV5-1
J: TRBJ1-1
length: 15
CDR3: CASSLGDRPSGEAFF
DNA: TGCGCCAGCAGCTTGGGAGACAGGCCCTCCGGTGAAGCTTTCTTT

D: TRBD1
size: .
V: TRBV5-6
J: TRBJ2-7
length: 16
CDR3: CASSLWRQGASYEQYF
DNA: TGTGCCAGCAGCTTGTGGAGGCAGGGGGCTTCCTACGAGCAGTACTTC

D: TRBD1
size: .
V: TRBV5-1
J: TRBJ1-6
length: 14
CDR3: CASSVEGANSPLHF
DNA: TGCGCCAGCAGCGTGGAGGGGGCCAATTCACCCCTCCACTTT

D: TRBD2
size: .
V: TRBV9
J: TRBJ2-2
length: 15
CDR3: CASSVAALAYGELFF
DNA: TGTGCCAGCAGCGTAGCTGCACTAGCGTACGGGGAGCTGTTTTTT

D: .
size: .
V: TRBV12-2
J: TRBJ2-1
length: 18
CDR3: CASRLAQPPGGGYNEQFF
DNA: TGTGCAAGTCGCTTAGCACAACCTCCGGGAGGGGGGTACAATGAGCAGTTCTTC

D: .
size: .
V: TRBV6-5
J: TRBJ1-1
length: 13
CDR3: CASSYVPNTEAFF
DNA: TGTGCCAGCAGTTACGTTCCGAACACTGAAGCTTTCTTT

D: TRBD1
size: .
V: TRBV7-3
J: TRBJ1-2
length: 15
CDR3: CASSSSGQGLYGYTF
DNA: TGTGCCAGCAGCTCATCCGGACAGGGACTTTATGGCTACACCTTC

D: TRBD2
size: .
V: TRBV5-1
J: TRBJ2-7
length: 14
CDR3: CASSLGLAAPEQYF
DNA: TGCGCCAGCAGCTTGGGACTAGCCGCTCCCGAGCAGTACTTC

D: .
size: .
V: TRBV27
J: TRBJ2-1
length: 15
CDR3: CASKTQGFDYNEQFF
DNA: TGTGCCAGCAAAACCCAGGGGTTCGATTACAATGAGCAGTTCTTC

D: .
size: once
V: TRBV10-3
J: TRBJ2-3
length: 15
CDR3: CAISDRPVPTDTQYF
DNA: TGTGCCATCAGTGACCGACCGGTACCCACAGATACGCAGTATTTT

D: .
size: .
V: TRBV19
J: TRBJ1-5
length: 14
CDR3: CASSTQPGLEPQHF
DNA: TGTGCCAGTAGTACTCAACCAGGCCTAGAGCCCCAGCATTTT

D: TRBD2
size: .
V: TRBV4-2
J: TRBJ2-2
length: 15
CDR3: CAYQSGRANTGELFF
DNA: TGTGCCTATCAAAGCGGGAGGGCAAACACCGGGGAGCTGTTTTTT